Below, 26 T cell receptor beta chains from the same sample are listed, as sequenced in a study of T-cell memory formation after mild COVID-19. In TCRdb, the 5' RACE reads were re-called with MiXCR into one record per CDR3 protein. The sample has about 150,000 distinct CDR3 sequences, roughly 14% seen once. Specimen: PBMCs or a T cell subset sorted from them (not recorded which). Receptor source: an adult woman who had mild COVID-19 (a few samples of this study predate the infection). Cell type and time point are not known.

This rearrangement joins TRBV2 to TRBJ2-4, with D hard to call. The V end was cut by 3 bases, the J end by 12 bases, with 18 bases between. CDR3 length: 14 amino acids. From germline, CDR1 is SNHLY and CDR2 FYNNEI. CDR3 sequence reads: CASSDWIEKQNQYF. DNA for the CDR3: TGTGCCAGCAGTGATTGGATAGAAAAGCAAAATCAGTACTTC.

This chain joins TRBV18 and TRBJ2-5, with 7 bases that match TRBD1. V lost 6 bases to trimming and J lost 2 bases; unmatched junction nucleotides: 9. This CDR3 region has 15 residues. The V gene's germline CDR1 is KGHSH and CDR2 LQKENI. The CDR3: CASSPLTGAQETQYF. Written as DNA, the CDR3 is TGTGCCAGCTCCCCGCTTACAGGGGCGCAAGAGACCCAGTACTTC.

This chain links TRBV12-3 or TRBV12-4 with TRBJ1-2, with D possibly being TRBD1 (5 bases). This CDR3 comprises 14 residues. V gave up 6 bases and J gave up 3 bases, with 14 bases separating them. The CDR3 DNA follows: TGTGCCAGCAGGTCAACCGGGACCCACTATGGCTACACCTTC. It encodes CASRSTGTHYGYTF.

This clonotype was seen a handful of times. The J gene is TRBJ2-3, the V gene TRBV15; D not certain. The CDR3 is 14 amino acids. The V gene's germline CDR1 is LNHNV and CDR2 YYDKDF (reference sequence). Trimming shortened V by 1 base and J by 2 bases, and 7 bases separated the two germline ends. DNA of the CDR3: TGTGCCACCAGCAGAGTCGGCTTCACAGATACGCAGTATTTT. Protein: CATSRVGFTDTQYF.

This clonotype was seen a few times. V usage is TRBV9 and J usage is TRBJ2-5; 12 nucleotides align to TRBD2. Trimming cost V 3 bases and J 4 bases; bases outside gene matches: 4. The CDR3 loop spans 15 amino acids. Looked up from germline, CDR1 is SGDLS and CDR2 is YYNGEE. The CDR3 nucleotides read TGTGCCAGCAGCGAGACTAGCGGGGGTGGAGAGACCCAGTACTTC. As protein: CASSETSGGGETQYF.

Only a few counts were recorded for this clonotype. This chain joins TRBV12-3 or TRBV12-4 and TRBJ2-5; 9 nucleotides match TRBD2. This CDR3 comprises 16 residues. The V segment lost 7 bases and the J segment 4 bases; nucleotides outside the gene matches: 13. The CDR3 region has the DNA TGTGCCAGCACCTCTAAGCTAGCGGGAAGGGGAGAGACCCAGTACTTC. The encoded protein is CASTSKLAGRGETQYF.

CDR3 protein: CASSRTGPTYEQYF. The DNA of the CDR3 is TGTGCCAGCAGTCGCACAGGTCCTACCTACGAGCAGTACTTC. J is TRBJ2-7 and V is TRBV12-3 or TRBV12-4, with TRBD1 as a possible D gene (5 bases). Trimming took off 5 bases at V and 2 bases at J, with 13 bases between the two ends. The CDR3 runs to 14 residues.

V and J are TRBV12-3 or TRBV12-4 and TRBJ2-3; D ambiguous. Trimming left V 6 bases short and J 5 bases short, with 15 bases between. CDR3 length equals 14 residues. The CDR3 loop is CASSRSLEIDTQYF. In DNA form, the CDR3 reads TGTGCCAGCAGCCGATCACTTGAAATAGATACGCAGTATTTT.

The chain joins TRBV7-3 to TRBJ2-3, with D unresolved. Germline CDR1 SGHTA, CDR2 FQGTGA. V lost 5 bases and J lost 2, with 14 bases in between. CDR3 length: 15 amino acids. The CDR3 region has the DNA TGTGCCAGCAGCGTATCGACTGGCTACACAGATACGCAGTATTTT. This gives the protein CASSVSTGYTDTQYF.

This clonotype was found a few times. This chain joins TRBV27 and TRBJ1-4; 8 nucleotides match TRBD1. This CDR3 is built from 14 residues. CDR1 and CDR2 from the germline V gene are MNHEY and SMNVEV (reference sequence). Trimming cost V 2 bases and J 11 bases; bases outside gene matches: 7. CDR3 sequence reads: CASSLGQGLDKLFF. In DNA, the CDR3 is TGTGCCAGCAGTTTAGGACAGGGTTTAGACAAACTGTTTTTT.

The chain combines TRBV6-2 or TRBV6-3 with TRBJ2-7, with 8 positions matching TRBD1. There are 13 residues in the CDR3. J was trimmed by 10 bases and V by 7 bases; bases with no gene match: 12. Germline loops: CDR1 MNHEY, CDR2 SVGEGT. CDR3 in amino acids: CASNTGTGRFQYF. The CDR3 DNA sequence: TGTGCCAGCAACACAGGGACAGGAAGGTTCCAGTACTTC.

This clonotype came up a few times. This chain joins TRBV15 and TRBJ1-6; no clear D gene. Germline V gives CDR1 LNHNV, CDR2 YYDKDF (reference sequence). Trimming cost V 0 bases and J 6 bases, with 9 bases left between them. This CDR3 comprises 15 residues. The CDR3 region has the DNA TGTGCCACCAGCAGAGAGGGGTCAGGTAATTCACCCCTCCACTTT. Its translation: CATSREGSGNSPLHF. The full variable domain, in which reference TRBV15 and TRBJ1-6 provide the parts outside the CDR3, is DAMVIQNPRYQVTQFGKPVTLSCSQTLNHNVMYWYQQKSSQAPKLLFHYYDKDFNNEADTPDNFQSRRPNTSFCFLDIRSPGLGDTAMYLCATSREGSGNSPLHFGNGTRLTVT.

The V and J genes are TRBV20-1 and TRBJ1-2, with D perhaps matching TRBD1 (6 bases). Trimming removed 1 base from V and 5 bases from J, with 20 bases in between. From germline, CDR1 is DFQATT and CDR2 SNEGSKA (reference sequence). This CDR3 has 16 residues. The CDR3 is CSARGSQGSSRYGYTF. For the CDR3, the DNA is TGCAGTGCTAGAGGTTCTCAGGGGAGTTCTAGATATGGCTACACCTTC.

The table lists this clonotype with many counts. This chain connects TRBV7-9 to TRBJ2-1; TRBD2 aligns across 14 bases. V trimming: 5 bases; J trimming: 2 bases; junction bases outside the gene matches: 14. Germline values: CDR1 SEHNR, CDR2 FQNEAQ (reference sequence). CDR3 length: 20 amino acids. For the CDR3, the DNA is TGTGCCAGCAGCCCCCATGCCGGGACTAGCGGGAGTCCCACCTACAATGAGCAGTTCTTC. It is translated as CASSPHAGTSGSPTYNEQFF.

The chain joins TRBV24-1 to TRBJ2-7; 9 positions match TRBD2. V lost 4 bases and J lost 0; bases outside the gene matches: 6. This CDR3 has 16 amino acids. Germline CDR1 is KGHDR and CDR2 is SFDVKD. The CDR3 DNA reads as TGTGCCACCAGTGACCCAGCGGGAGGAAACTCCTACGAGCAGTACTTC. This codes for CATSDPAGGNSYEQYF.

This clonotype has just a few counts. The chain joins TRBV12-3 or TRBV12-4 to TRBJ2-3; a weak D match, TRBD2 (5 bases). Trimming removed 6 bases at V and 4 bases at J, with 8 bases between. The CDR3 is made up of 12 amino acids. CDR3 bases: TGTGCCAGCAGGCGGGCCTCAGATACGCAGTATTTT. This codes for CASRRASDTQYF.

This rearrangement joins TRBV5-6 to TRBJ2-1; 8 nucleotides agree with TRBD2. The CDR3 extends over 15 amino acids. The germline V gene encodes CDR1 SGHDT and CDR2 YYEEEE. V lost 2 bases and J lost 2; bases outside the gene matches: 3. As DNA, the CDR3 is TGTGCCAGCAGCTTTGGTAGCGGGGCCTACAATGAGCAGTTCTTC. Translation gives CASSFGSGAYNEQFF.

This chain connects TRBV4-1 to TRBJ2-5; 10 bases line up with TRBD1. Looked up from germline, CDR1 is MGHRA and CDR2 is YSYEKL. Trimming removed 4 bases from V and 5 bases from J; junction bases left unmatched: 1. The CDR3 is made up of 13 amino acids. In DNA, the CDR3 is TGCGCCAGCAGCCCGACAGGGGGCGAGACCCAGTACTTC. It codes for CASSPTGGETQYF.

A single count supports this clonotype. The CDR3 is CSARDALRVGETQYF. CDR3 in DNA: TGCAGTGCTAGAGATGCACTCAGGGTTGGAGAGACCCAGTACTTC. The chain combines TRBV20-1 with TRBJ2-5, with D possibly TRBD1 on 5 matching bases. The germline CDR1 and CDR2 sequences are DFQATT and SNEGSKA (reference sequence). Trimming removed 0 bases from V and 4 bases from J, with 15 bases in between. The CDR3 length is 15 residues.

The rearrangement joins TRBV20-1 to TRBJ2-7; a possible D gene is TRBD1 (6 bases). The germline gives CDR1 DFQATT, CDR2 SNEGSKA (reference sequence). The CDR3 contains 12 residues. V was trimmed by 4 bases and J by 1 base, leaving 8 bases between them. CDR3 DNA: TGCAGTGCTAACAGGGATTCCTACGAGCAGTACTTC. It yields the protein CSANRDSYEQYF.

This clonotype was seen a few times. This chain joins TRBV29-1 and TRBJ2-7; D is uncertain. The V gene lost 6 bases and the J gene lost 0 bases, with 12 bases spanning the gap. The CDR3 runs 13 residues. Germline CDR1 reads SQVTM; CDR2 reads ANQGSEA. Written as DNA, the CDR3 is TGCAGCGTCGAGGACGGAAGCTCCTACGAGCAGTACTTC. Protein product: CSVEDGSSYEQYF.

The V call is TRBV15, the J call TRBJ2-7; D call uncertain. CDR1 and CDR2 (germline): LNHNV, YYDKDF (reference sequence). The CDR3 has 13 amino acids. V lost 1 base and J 5 bases, leaving 9 bases between the germline ends. CDR3 region: CATSRVLPDEQYF. As DNA, the CDR3 is TGTGCCACCAGCAGAGTTCTTCCAGACGAGCAGTACTTC.

This clonotype was detected a few times. The chain combines TRBV27 with TRBJ2-1, with TRBD2 identical over 7 bases. Germline values: CDR1 MNHEY, CDR2 SMNVEV (reference sequence). The V and J ends lost 5 bases and 2 bases, in that order; junction bases with no gene match: 12. The CDR3 is 17 residues long. CDR3 region: CASSPRWSRGTYNEQFF. In DNA form, the CDR3 reads TGTGCCAGCAGTCCCCGATGGTCGCGGGGGACCTACAATGAGCAGTTCTTC.

This clonotype occurred many times. The J gene is TRBJ2-1, the V gene TRBV12-5; D may be TRBD1 or TRBD2 (5 bases each). The CDR3 contains 12 residues. Per the germline V gene, CDR1 is LGHNT and CDR2 is FRNRAP. Trimming left V 5 bases short and J 9 bases short, with 11 bases between. CDR3 region: CASGDRGGEQFF. The DNA of the CDR3 is TGTGCTAGTGGTGACCGGGGCGGTGAGCAGTTCTTC.

This chain uses TRBV6-5 with TRBJ2-5; D call uncertain. This CDR3 spans 11 amino acids. Per germline, CDR1 MNHEY and CDR2 SVGAGI. V was shortened by 1 base and J by 7 bases, with 4 bases between the two germline ends. CDR3 protein: CASSYYWTQYF. CDR3 bases: TGTGCCAGCAGTTACTACTGGACCCAGTACTTC.

This chain joins TRBV4-1 and TRBJ2-3, with 7 bases lining up with TRBD1. Germline V gene sequence: CDR1 MGHRA, CDR2 YSYEKL. Trimming removed 4 bases from V and 2 bases from J; junction bases left unmatched: 6. CDR3 length: 15 amino acids. CDR3 sequence reads: CASSRQDRDTDTQYF. In nucleotides, the CDR3 is TGCGCCAGCAGCCGCCAAGACAGGGACACAGATACGCAGTATTTT.